A single sample is the source of the 23 T cell receptor beta chains below, sequenced in a study of T cells in localized non-small cell lung cancer. Libraries were prepared by immunoSEQ multiplex PCR; TCRdb keeps only in-frame clonotypes and omits some of them. The sample shows 30,000 to 40,000 clones, under 90% of them seen only once. Sample: peripheral blood, taken before any cancer treatment. These receptors were obtained from a man aged 40-75 years with stage I lung adenocarcinoma.

This chain uses TRBV11-2 with TRBJ2-6; possible D gene TRBD1, 6 bases. Trimming took off 6 bases at V and 2 bases at J, with 14 bases between the two ends. The germline gives CDR1 SGHAT, CDR2 FQNNGV. The CDR3 loop spans 16 amino acids. CDR3 bases: TGTGCCAGCAGACACAGGGTTGTGGCTGGGGCCAACGTCCTGACTTTC. The encoded protein is CASRHRVVAGANVLTF.

This chain connects TRBV6-1 to TRBJ2-3, with D tentatively TRBD2 (6 bases). This CDR3 has 14 residues. CDR1 MNHNS and CDR2 SASEGT come from the germline V gene. The ends were cut back, 0 bases at V and 4 bases at J, with 8 bases in the middle. CDR3 in DNA: TGTGCCAGCAGTGAAGCGTGGGGGGCAGATACGCAGTATTTT. Translating it yields CASSEAWGADTQYF.

The chain has TRBV6-5 and TRBJ2-7; D may be TRBD1 (6 bases). With 3 bases removed from V and 1 base from J, the gap between germline ends came to 13 bases. The CDR3 is made up of 15 amino acids. Germline-derived CDR1 and CDR2 are MNHEY and SVGAGI. The CDR3 sequence is CASSYRGGQSYEQYF. CDR3 nucleotide sequence: TGTGCCAGCAGTTATAGAGGAGGACAGTCCTACGAGCAGTACTTC.

Concerning this clone itself: This same CDR3 is encoded by further DNA sequences in the sample. The chain links TRBV11-3 to TRBJ1-3, with a weak D call TRBD1 (5 bases). Between the trimmed V and J ends, which lost 8 bases and 0 bases, there was a span of 8 bases. The CDR3 runs 13 residues. Germline values: CDR1 SGHNT, CDR2 YENEEA. DNA of the CDR3: TGTGCCAGCTCTGGGGGCTCTGGAAACACCATATATTTT. It codes for CASSGGSGNTIYF.

This clone was detected only once. The junction does not match germline at one end; this may be a read error. The chain links TRBV7-7 to TRBJ1-2, with D possibly TRBD1 on 5 matching bases. Germline values: CDR1 SSHAT, CDR2 FNYEAQ (reference sequence). The CDR3 has 18 amino acids. The CDR3 bases are TGTGCTAGCAGCTTAGGGGAGCCCTCACCAATTATATACTATGGCTACACCTTC. Protein sequence: CASSLGEPSPIIYYGYTF. Using reference TRBV7-7 and TRBJ1-2 for the parts outside the CDR3, the full variable domain is GAGVSQSPRYKVTKRGQDVTLRCDPISSHATLYWYQQALGQGPEFLTYFNYEAQPDKSGLPSDRFSAERPEGSISTLTIQRTEQRDSAMYRCASSLGEPSPIIYYGYTFGSGTRLTVV.

The chain employs TRBV9 and TRBJ1-5, with D hard to call. In germline, CDR1 is SGDLS, CDR2 YYNGEE. Trimming removed 0 bases at V and 0 bases at J, with 4 bases between. The CDR3 sequence is 14 residues long. The CDR3 nucleotides read TGTGCCAGCAGCGTAGAAGGTAGCAATCAGCCCCAGCATTTT. Translation gives CASSVEGSNQPQHF.

The chain joins TRBV7-6 to TRBJ2-2, with D possibly matching TRBD2 (5 bases). The CDR3 contains 13 residues. Trimming pared 5 bases from V and 8 bases from J, leaving 12 bases between. Germline assignment: CDR1 SGHVS and CDR2 FNYEAQ. CDR3 sequence (DNA): TGTGCCAGCAGCCCGGTCGAGGGAGGGGAGCTGTTTTTT. Its translation: CASSPVEGGELFF.

The chain employs TRBV5-5 and TRBJ2-2; D is tentatively TRBD1 or TRBD2 (5 bases each). The CDR3 is 15 amino acids. The germline CDR1 and CDR2 sequences are SGHKS and YYEKEE (reference sequence). Trimming left V 0 bases short and J 3 bases short, with 9 bases between. The chain's CDR3 is CASSLGGAHTGELFF. Here the CDR3 DNA reads TGTGCCAGCAGCTTGGGAGGGGCGCACACCGGGGAGCTGTTTTTT.

The rearrangement uses TRBV30 and TRBJ1-1; no clear D gene. Germline-derived CDR1 and CDR2 are GTSNPN and SVGIG (reference sequence). Trimming removed 3 bases at V and 1 base at J, with 15 bases between. The CDR3 consists of 15 residues. The CDR3 nucleotides read TGTGCCTGGAGGAGTCTGCCCCTCTCGAACACTGAAGCTTTCTTT. Its translation is CAWRSLPLSNTEAFF.

The chain recombines TRBV27 with TRBJ1-5; possibly TRBD1 for D (5 bases). Germline values: CDR1 MNHEY, CDR2 SMNVEV (reference sequence). V lost 0 bases and J 0 bases, leaving 6 bases between the germline ends. The CDR3 is 15 amino acids. CDR3 sequence reads: CASSLSQGSNQPQHF. The CDR3 region has the DNA TGTGCCAGCAGTTTATCCCAGGGTAGCAATCAGCCCCAGCATTTT.

The rearrangement uses TRBV11-2 and TRBJ2-7, with 7 bases matching TRBD2. CDR3 length: 14 amino acids. Germline CDR1 is SGHAT and CDR2 is FQNNGV. V shed 5 bases, J shed 6 bases, and the junction held 10 bases outside the gene matches. The DNA for the CDR3 is TGTGCCAGCAGCCTCGGGAGCGGGGTGGTCGAGCAGTACTTC. It yields the protein CASSLGSGVVEQYF.

The genes are TRBV4-1 and TRBJ2-6; D gene unclear. This CDR3 contains 16 residues. Germline CDR1 and CDR2: MGHRA and YSYEKL. V shed 2 bases and J shed 0 bases, with 8 bases lying between them. The CDR3, as DNA: TGCGCCAGCAGCCAACATGCCCCCTCTGGGGCCAACGTCCTGACTTTC. This translates into CASSQHAPSGANVLTF.

V usage is TRBV30 and J usage is TRBJ2-3; D is ambiguous. Deletions cut 5 bases from V and 2 bases from J, with 17 bases between. Germline V gene sequence: CDR1 GTSNPN, CDR2 SVGIG (reference sequence). The CDR3 length is 15 residues. CDR3 DNA: TGTGCCTGGGACGCCTCGGGCGTCAACACAGATACGCAGTATTTT. Its translation is CAWDASGVNTDTQYF.

The CDR3, as DNA: TGTGCCAGCTCTCCGGAGAGGGGCACTGAAGCTTTCTTT. It yields the protein CASSPERGTEAFF. The rearrangement joins TRBV18 to TRBJ1-1, with D perhaps matching TRBD1 (5 bases). The germline V gene encodes CDR1 KGHSH and CDR2 LQKENI. There are 13 residues in the CDR3. Trimming removed 6 bases at V and 4 bases at J, with 12 bases between.

The rearrangement uses TRBV7-8 and TRBJ1-1; D is ambiguous. V dropped 1 base and J dropped 0 bases, with 6 bases sitting between them. The length of the CDR3 is 14 residues. CDR1 is SGHVS and CDR2 is FQNEAQ in the germline V gene. CDR3 bases: TGTGCCAGCAGCTTAGGACGGTTGAACACTGAAGCTTTCTTT. Protein product: CASSLGRLNTEAFF.

The rearrangement links TRBV5-5 to TRBJ1-3; D gene uncertain. CDR1 and CDR2 from the germline V gene are SGHKS and YYEKEE (reference sequence). Trimming removed 6 bases at V and 2 bases at J, with 3 bases between. The CDR3 length is 11 residues. The CDR3 nucleotides are TGTGCCAGCACTGCTGGAAACACCATATATTTT. It translates to CASTAGNTIYF.

In its sample, this clone was seen once. The rearrangement joins TRBV5-6 to TRBJ1-1; D perhaps matches TRBD1 (5 bases). CDR1 and CDR2 (germline): SGHDT, YYEEEE. V lost 2 bases and J 0 bases, leaving 11 bases between the germline ends. The CDR3 extends over 15 amino acids. CDR3: CASSLRSGVNTEAFF. The CDR3 bases are TGTGCCAGCAGCTTAAGGTCGGGGGTGAACACTGAAGCTTTCTTT. The entire variable domain, with the rest obtained from reference TRBV5-6 and TRBJ1-1, is as follows: DAGVTQSPTHLIKTRGQQVTLRCSPKSGHDTVSWYQQALGQGPQFIFQYYEEEERQRGNFPDRFSGHQFPNYSSELNVNALLLGDSALYLCASSLRSGVNTEAFFGQGTRLTVV.

This chain links TRBV5-1 with TRBJ2-5; unclear D gene. V gave up 0 bases and J gave up 3 bases, with 3 bases separating them. Germline-derived CDR1 and CDR2 are SGHRS and YFSETQ. The CDR3 is made up of 12 amino acids. CDR3 protein: CASSLDKETQYF. CDR3 bases: TGCGCCAGCAGCTTGGACAAAGAGACCCAGTACTTC.

The V gene is TRBV7-2, the J gene TRBJ1-1; no definite D call. The V gene's germline CDR1 is SGHTA and CDR2 FQGNSA. V was pared by 5 bases and J by 0 bases, with 16 bases between. This CDR3 spans 16 amino acids. DNA of the CDR3: TGTGCCAGCAGCCCACCGGGGATGGGCATGAACACTGAAGCTTTCTTT. Its translation is CASSPPGMGMNTEAFF.

The chain carries TRBV19 and TRBJ1-4, with unresolved D. The germline V and J ends were trimmed by 5 bases and 2 bases, with 9 bases remaining between them. The CDR3 consists of 14 residues. Germline CDR1 reads LNHDA; CDR2 reads SQIVND (reference sequence). Written as DNA, the CDR3 is TGTGCCAGTAGTCCTGGGCTGACTAATGAAAAACTGTTTTTT. This gives the protein CASSPGLTNEKLFF.

The rearrangement joins TRBV18 to TRBJ1-1, with 7 bases matching TRBD1. Unmatched junction bases numbered 9, after V lost 6 bases and J lost 2 bases. CDR3 length: 15 amino acids. The V gene's germline CDR1 is KGHSH and CDR2 LQKENI. This chain's CDR3 is CASSLDRAPNTEAFF. In nucleotides, the CDR3 is TGTGCCAGCTCCCTTGACAGGGCCCCAAACACTGAAGCTTTCTTT.

The chain carries TRBV18 and TRBJ1-5; D not certain. The CDR3 is 13 amino acids. V was cut by 3 bases and J by 5 bases, with 8 bases left in between. From germline, CDR1 is KGHSH and CDR2 LQKENI. CDR3 in amino acids: CASSPGGYQPQHF. CDR3 nucleotides: TGTGCCAGCTCACCGGGCGGGTATCAGCCCCAGCATTTT.

This clone was counted a few times. The V and J genes are TRBV6-5 and TRBJ2-3; D unclear. The CDR3 has 15 amino acids. Germline V gene sequence: CDR1 MNHEY, CDR2 SVGAGI. V was trimmed by 0 bases and J by 5 bases, leaving 12 bases between them. CDR3 residues: CASSYSSQAKDTQYF. The CDR3 nucleotides are TGTGCCAGCAGTTACTCGAGTCAGGCCAAAGATACGCAGTATTTT.